The entry below gives a single TCR beta chain sequence along with its context. Which antigen it targets is not known. No clone much larger than this one lies a single base away; base qualities are absent. This specimen comes from a study of T cell responses to AZD1222 COVID-19 vaccine (dated by TCRdb to about 2021). About the full investigation: TCR sequencing covered fewer than 250 trial participants: 200 to 220 given two doses of AZD1222 and approximately 26 given two doses of MenACWY control vaccine. Trial participants were enrolled by age into subgroups of 18-55, 56-69 and 70-plus years, and around 150, 28 and 57 TCR-sequenced participants, respectively, were included in these subgroups.

The CDR3 regions of human TCRbeta chains were analyzed by immunosequencing. In the original analysis: Repertoire TCRs were matched against a reference library of SARS-CoV-2-specific TCRs generated with the MIRA antigen-specificity platform. Breadth was defined as the fraction of unique TCRs that were SARS-CoV-2-associated, and depth was defined as the fraction of total T cells that were SARS-CoV-2-associated. Using the MIRA data, each spike-specific TCR was mapped to the spike region that the TCR reacts to and placed in a CD4 or CD8 class. Log10-transformed breadth and depth values were compared by one-way ANOVA with Sidak's multiple comparisons tests. TCRdb carries this immuneACCESS record with in-frame sequences only. Its versions omit some clonotypes, under half of them owing to an unresolved V gene in the studies checked, with the rest unexplained. The V and J calls and clone size come from that table; D and trimming were worked out from the DNA. The sample table holds 120,000 or so clones, of which approximately 90% were seen once. The ten largest clonotypes hold 15% of the sample.

General conclusions and limits of the study: Most participants were white British and females outnumbered males, and the authors suggested that clonal diversity may have been underestimated. Because no day 14 peak-response samples were available, the repertoires could be characterized only after the peak T cell response. After two AZD1222 doses, spike-specific TCR breadth and depth were significantly higher than at day 0 and than in MenACWY recipients. In the small 56-69-year group, the increase in depth fell short of significance, most likely because of low power. CD4 TCRs associated with the vaccine covered the entire spike protein, and the dominant responses were in regions 160-218 and 743-854. Only five to seven AZD1222 recipients were SARS-CoV-2 seropositive at baseline, limiting conclusions about previously exposed vaccinees. Reportedly, close to half of the unique spike-specific TCRs recognized epitopes lying outside the regions that are mutated in the B.1.351 and B.1.1.7 variants.

The meaning of the sample's time point label: about 28 days (+/-7) after the second vaccine dose. AZD1222 recipients given second doses at about 4 weeks or at about 12 weeks were pooled, since spike-specific TCR depth and breadth were not found to differ between the two schedules. Samples from vaccinated people were obtained from the UK trials COV001 and COV002, which included a single-blind randomized controlled phase 2/3 trial of AZD1222 (ChAdOx1 nCoV-19) in healthy adults. Trial participant PBMC samples were collected at day 0 and day 28 after the second dose for TCRbeta chain sequencing. The CDR3 runs 15 amino acids, cysteine and phenylalanine included. Here the CDR3 DNA is all that survives: 45 bases in frame from base 1. CDR1 SNHLY and CDR2 FYNNEI were looked up in the germline V gene. The V end loses 2 bases and the J end loses 1 base, and a stretch of 11 bases separates them.

The clonotype comes from an adult who received the AZD1222 COVID-19 vaccine. The specimen was peripheral blood, collected 28 days after the second AZD1222 dose. The chain was built from TRBV2 and TRBJ1-1; 5 matching bases give a weak D call of TRBD1. The bases are TGTGCCAGCAGTGAATTTGGGACGGAGAACACTGAAGCTTTCTTT. The resulting protein is CASSEFGTENTEAFF.